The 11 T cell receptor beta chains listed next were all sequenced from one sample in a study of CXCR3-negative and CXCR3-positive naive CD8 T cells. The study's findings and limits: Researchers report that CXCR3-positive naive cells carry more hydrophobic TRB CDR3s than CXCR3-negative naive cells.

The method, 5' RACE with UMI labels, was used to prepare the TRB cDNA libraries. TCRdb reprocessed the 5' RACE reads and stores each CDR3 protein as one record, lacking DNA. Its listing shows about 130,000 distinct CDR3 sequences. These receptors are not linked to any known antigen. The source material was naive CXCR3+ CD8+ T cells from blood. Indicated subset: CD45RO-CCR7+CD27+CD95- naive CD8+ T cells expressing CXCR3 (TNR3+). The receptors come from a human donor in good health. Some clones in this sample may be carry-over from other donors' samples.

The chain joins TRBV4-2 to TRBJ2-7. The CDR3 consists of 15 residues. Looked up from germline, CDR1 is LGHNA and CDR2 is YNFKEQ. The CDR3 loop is CASTPDGRAYYEQYF.

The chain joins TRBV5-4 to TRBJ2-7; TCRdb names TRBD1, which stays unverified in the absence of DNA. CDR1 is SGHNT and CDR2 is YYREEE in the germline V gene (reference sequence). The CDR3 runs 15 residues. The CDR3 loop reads CASSSEDRGRYEQYF.

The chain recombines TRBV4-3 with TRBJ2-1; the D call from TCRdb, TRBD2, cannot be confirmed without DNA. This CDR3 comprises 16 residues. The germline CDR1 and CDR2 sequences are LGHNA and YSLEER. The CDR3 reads CASSPTGTSYYNEQFF.

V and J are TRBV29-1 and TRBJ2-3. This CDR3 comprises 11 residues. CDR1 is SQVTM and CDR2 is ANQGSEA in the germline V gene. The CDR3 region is CSGSEWDTQYF.

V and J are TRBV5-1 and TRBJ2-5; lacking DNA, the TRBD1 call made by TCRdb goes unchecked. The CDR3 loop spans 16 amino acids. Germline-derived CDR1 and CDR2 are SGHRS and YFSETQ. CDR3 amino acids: CASSRPWDSHQETQYF.

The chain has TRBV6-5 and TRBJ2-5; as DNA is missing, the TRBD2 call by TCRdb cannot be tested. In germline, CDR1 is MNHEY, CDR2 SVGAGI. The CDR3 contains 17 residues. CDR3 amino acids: CASSYSGTSGGEETQYF.

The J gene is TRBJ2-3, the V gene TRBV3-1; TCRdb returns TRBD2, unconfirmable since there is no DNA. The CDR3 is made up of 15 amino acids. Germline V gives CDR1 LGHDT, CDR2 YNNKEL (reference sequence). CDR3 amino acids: CASSQSAGFADTQYF.

CDR3 sequence: CANGGPTEAFF. The rearrangement joins TRBV2 to TRBJ1-1. CDR1 and CDR2 from the germline V gene are SNHLY and FYNNEI. The CDR3 has 11 residues.

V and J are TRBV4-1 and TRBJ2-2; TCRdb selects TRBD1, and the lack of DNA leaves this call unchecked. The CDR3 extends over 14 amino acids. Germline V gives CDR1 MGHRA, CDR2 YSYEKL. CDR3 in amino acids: CASSQGQGNGELFF.

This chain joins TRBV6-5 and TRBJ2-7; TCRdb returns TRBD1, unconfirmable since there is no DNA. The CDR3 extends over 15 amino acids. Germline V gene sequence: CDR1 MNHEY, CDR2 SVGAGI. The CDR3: CASSYVQGSSYEQYF.

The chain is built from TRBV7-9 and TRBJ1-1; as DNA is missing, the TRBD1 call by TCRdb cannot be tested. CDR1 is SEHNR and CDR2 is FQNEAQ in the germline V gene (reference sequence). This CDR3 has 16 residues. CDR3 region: CASSPETGGDDTEAFF. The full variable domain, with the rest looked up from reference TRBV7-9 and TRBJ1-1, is DTGVSQNPRHKITKRGQNVTFRCDPISEHNRLYWYRQTLGQGPEFLTYFQNEAQLEKSRLLSDRFSAERPKGSFSTLEIQRTEQGDSAMYLCASSPETGGDDTEAFFGQGTRLTVV.